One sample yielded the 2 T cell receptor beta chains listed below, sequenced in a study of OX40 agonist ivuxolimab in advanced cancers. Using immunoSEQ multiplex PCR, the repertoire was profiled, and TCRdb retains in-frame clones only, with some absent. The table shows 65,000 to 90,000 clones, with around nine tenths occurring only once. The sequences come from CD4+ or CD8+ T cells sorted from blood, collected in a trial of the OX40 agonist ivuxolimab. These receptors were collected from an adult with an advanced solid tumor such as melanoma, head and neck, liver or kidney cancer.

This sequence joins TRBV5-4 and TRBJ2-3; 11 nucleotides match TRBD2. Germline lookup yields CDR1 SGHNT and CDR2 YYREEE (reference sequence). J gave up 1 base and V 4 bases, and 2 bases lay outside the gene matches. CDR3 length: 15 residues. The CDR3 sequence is CASSISGGGTDTQYF. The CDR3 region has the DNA TGTGCCAGCAGCATTAGCGGGGGGGGCACAGATACGCAGTATTTT.

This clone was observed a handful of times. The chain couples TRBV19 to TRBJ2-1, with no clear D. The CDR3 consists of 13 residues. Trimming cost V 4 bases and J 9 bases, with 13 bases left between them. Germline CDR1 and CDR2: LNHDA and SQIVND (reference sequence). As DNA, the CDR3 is TGTGCCAGTAGTAAAGCTTACCCCGGTGAGCAGTTCTTC. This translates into CASSKAYPGEQFF.